The rows below give T cell receptor beta chains drawn from one sample of a study of blood T cell repertoires in COVID-19. The assay was immunoSEQ multiplex PCR, and TCRdb's table has in-frame clones only and misses some. Of a few hundred thousand clones in the sample, roughly 90% were seen once. Sequenced: PBMCs or T cells enriched from blood (not recorded which). The origin of the receptors is a woman under 40 who had recovered from COVID-19. The CDR3 runs from the conserved cysteine through the conserved F or W. The order of the fields is CDR3 DNA, CDR3 protein, J gene, V gene, clone size, D gene. A D gene is named only where the DNA matches it firmly. Clone size is given for some rows only: seen once, a few or many times, or a class if the clone is expanded.

TGCGCCAGCAGCCGAGATAAAAACTCTGGAAACACCATATATTTT | CASSRDKNSGNTIYF | TRBJ1-3 | TRBV5-1 | - | -
TGCGCCAGCATCCTAGGAACGACTAGCGGGGGCGTGGAGACCCAGTACTTC | CASILGTTSGGVETQYF | TRBJ2-5 | TRBV5-1 | - | TRBD2
TGTGCCAGCAGTTCCCCTTCTCTAGCGGGAGTGTACGAGCAGTACTTC | CASSSPSLAGVYEQYF | TRBJ2-7 | TRBV27 | once | TRBD2
TGTGCCAGCAGCCCAGGGTGGACTAGCGGCAATGAGCAGTTCTTC | CASSPGWTSGNEQFF | TRBJ2-1 | TRBV7-8 | - | TRBD2
TGTGCTAGCAGTGAGGGACAGGGGAACACAGATACGCAGTATTTT | CASSEGQGNTDTQYF | TRBJ2-3 | TRBV7-7 | - | TRBD1
TGTGCCAGCAGCCTGGGACTAGAGATTTACAATGAGCAGTTCTTC | CASSLGLEIYNEQFF | TRBJ2-1 | TRBV5-6 | - | TRBD2
TGTGCCAGCAGTTCTACCGGGACTTATCAGCCCCAGCATTTT | CASSSTGTYQPQHF | TRBJ1-5 | TRBV6-5 | - | -
TGTGCCAGCGGGGCCGGGGGTCATCAGCCCCAGCATTTT | CASGAGGHQPQHF | TRBJ1-5 | TRBV27 | few | -
TGCAGCGTTGGGGAGGGCCCTTACAATGAGCAGTTCTTC | CSVGEGPYNEQFF | TRBJ2-1 | TRBV29-1 | - | TRBD2
TGTGCCAGCAGCCAAGATAGGAAGGACAAATATCTTAGCAATCAGCCCCAGCATTTT | CASSQDRKDKYLSNQPQHF | TRBJ1-5 | TRBV3-1/TRBV3-2 | - | -
TGTGCCAGCAGTGTAGCTAGCGGGGGGGTGGATGAGCAGTTCTTC | CASSVASGGVDEQFF | TRBJ2-1 | TRBV2 | - | TRBD2
TGCGCCAGCAGCTCCGGGACAGGGGGTAAGAAGAACACTGAAGCTTTCTTT | CASSSGTGGKKNTEAFF | TRBJ1-1 | TRBV5-1 | - | TRBD1
TGTGCCAGCGGTCCGGGACTTGCCTACAATGAGCAGTTCTTC | CASGPGLAYNEQFF | TRBJ2-1 | TRBV3-1/TRBV3-2 | - | -
TGCGCCAGCAGCCAAAGAACGGGTACCTACGAGCAGTACTTC | CASSQRTGTYEQYF | TRBJ2-7 | TRBV4-1 | - | -
TGTGCCAGCAGCAAGGAAACCATGCCGGGGATAAGTAGAAACACCATATATTTT | CASSKETMPGISRNTIYF | TRBJ1-3 | TRBV21-1 | few | -
TGTGCCAGCAGCCCCCGGACAGTCTCTCCTTCTAACTATGGCTACACCTTC | CASSPRTVSPSNYGYTF | TRBJ1-2 | TRBV11-2 | - | -
TGCGCCAGCAGTGGGGTAGCCCCCGGGGAGCTGTTTTTT | CASSGVAPGELFF | TRBJ2-2 | TRBV10-1 | - | -
TGTGCCAGCAGTTTACGGGGGACTAGCATATACAATGAGCAGTTCTTC | CASSLRGTSIYNEQFF | TRBJ2-1 | TRBV27 | - | TRBD2
TGTGCCAGCAGCCAAGGACAGGGAGCGTACGGAAACACCATATATTTT | CASSQGQGAYGNTIYF | TRBJ1-3 | TRBV3-1/TRBV3-2 | - | TRBD1
TGTGCCAGCAGTCATACAAATAGCAATCAGCCCCAGCATTTT | CASSHTNSNQPQHF | TRBJ1-5 | TRBV27 | - | -
TGTGCCAGCAGCTTAGCGGTGGACAGCCGTTTGATGGAGCAGTACTTC | CASSLAVDSRLMEQYF | TRBJ2-7 | TRBV7-8 | - | -
TGCAGCGCTGCGGATGGTAATTCACCCCTCCACTTT | CSAADGNSPLHF | TRBJ1-6 | TRBV29-1 | - | -
TGTGCCAGCAGCCAAAGGACAGGGGAGAACACCATATATTTT | CASSQRTGENTIYF | TRBJ1-3 | TRBV3-1/TRBV3-2 | - | TRBD1
TGTGCCAGGGGGGGAGGAAACACCATATATTTT | CARGGGNTIYF | TRBJ1-3 | TRBV2 | - | -
TGTGCCACCTCGGGACAGGGGAACACTGAAGCTTTCTTT | CATSGQGNTEAFF | TRBJ1-1 | TRBV7-6 | - | TRBD1
TGTGCCAGCAGTTACTGGGACAGGGGCACAGATACGCAGTATTTT | CASSYWDRGTDTQYF | TRBJ2-3 | TRBV6-5 | - | TRBD1
TGTGCCAGCAGTTTGTCAGTCACCTATGGCTACACCTTC | CASSLSVTYGYTF | TRBJ1-2 | TRBV27 | - | -
TGTGCCATCAGAGAAACAGGGGCTGGTGGCTACACCTTC | CAIRETGAGGYTF | TRBJ1-2 | TRBV10-3 | once | TRBD1
TGCGCCAGCAGCTTGGAAGGTCGGGGGGGCCGGACAGATACGCAGTATTTT | CASSLEGRGGRTDTQYF | TRBJ2-3 | TRBV5-1 | - | TRBD2
TGTGCCAGCAGAACAGACCGGTTGGATGGCTACACCTTC | CASRTDRLDGYTF | TRBJ1-2 | TRBV2 | - | -
TGCGCCAGCAGTGGGGGGTCCGGTCCCTACGAGCAGTACTTC | CASSGGSGPYEQYF | TRBJ2-7 | TRBV5-1 | - | -
TGTGCCTGGAGTGAGGGGCTGTTCTACGAGCAGTACTTC | CAWSEGLFYEQYF | TRBJ2-7 | TRBV30 | - | -
TGTGCCAGCCTCCCCCCGGGACTAGCGGGGGACACCACAGATACGCAGTATTTT | CASLPPGLAGDTTDTQYF | TRBJ2-3 | TRBV5-8 | - | TRBD2
TGTGCCATCAGAGAAGGGAGGGGGGGCACTGAAGCTTTCTTT | CAIREGRGGTEAFF | TRBJ1-1 | TRBV10-3 | - | -
TGTGCCAGCAGCGCCGGTGCGAACTATGGCTACACCTTC | CASSAGANYGYTF | TRBJ1-2 | TRBV9 | - | -
TGCGCCAGCAGCGGGGACTGGGAGGGTGAGCAGTTCTTC | CASSGDWEGEQFF | TRBJ2-1 | TRBV5-1 | - | TRBD2
TGCGCCAGCAGCTTGGTGGCGGCAGGGCCTGAAGCTTTCTTT | CASSLVAAGPEAFF | TRBJ1-1 | TRBV5-1 | - | -
TGTGCCAGCAGCTCATTAGCGGGGAGATCCTACAATGAGCAGTTCTTC | CASSSLAGRSYNEQFF | TRBJ2-1 | TRBV5-5 | - | TRBD2
TGTGCCAGCAGCCCGAATCGGCTAGGAGAGACCCAGTACTTC | CASSPNRLGETQYF | TRBJ2-5 | TRBV28 | once | -
TGTGCCAGCTCACCAACGGGAGGGGACTACGAGCAGTACTTC | CASSPTGGDYEQYF | TRBJ2-7 | TRBV18 | - | TRBD2
TGCGCCAGCAGTGAGTGGGAGGGCACAGATACGCAGTATTTT | CASSEWEGTDTQYF | TRBJ2-3 | TRBV10-2 | - | -
TGTGCCAGCAGCAGACTAGAGCGGGACGGTGAGCAGTTCTTC | CASSRLERDGEQFF | TRBJ2-1 | TRBV28 | - | TRBD2
TGTGCCAGTAGTACTCCCTGGAGGACAGTTGGGGTGAACACTGAAGCTTTCTTT | CASSTPWRTVGVNTEAFF | TRBJ1-1 | TRBV19 | - | -
TGTGCCAGCAGCTTAGAGGAGACAGGGGTCGAGCAGTACTTC | CASSLEETGVEQYF | TRBJ2-7 | TRBV7-9 | - | TRBD1
TGTGCCAGCAGCCCGGGGATATGGCAGACCTACGAGCAGTACTTC | CASSPGIWQTYEQYF | TRBJ2-7 | TRBV5-5 | - | -
TGTGCCAGTACCCCTTTTCCGGGAGGGTTCACCGGGGAGCTGTTTTTT | CASTPFPGGFTGELFF | TRBJ2-2 | TRBV19 | - | TRBD2
TGTGCCAGCACCGCCGGGGGTTTGAACACTGAAGCTTTCTTT | CASTAGGLNTEAFF | TRBJ1-1 | TRBV7-2 | once | -
TGTGCCAGCAGCCAAGGACTAGCGGTTTACAATGAGCAGTTCTTC | CASSQGLAVYNEQFF | TRBJ2-1 | TRBV14 | - | TRBD2
TGTGCCAGCAGACTAGCGGGGGAATACTACGAGCAGTACTTC | CASRLAGEYYEQYF | TRBJ2-7 | TRBV6-6 | - | TRBD2
TGTGCCAGCAGCTTAGCCGGACAGGGGTTCACTGAAGCTTTCTTT | CASSLAGQGFTEAFF | TRBJ1-1 | TRBV13 | - | TRBD1
TGTGCCAGCAGTGAAATGGCGGCAACCTACGAGCAGTACTTC | CASSEMAATYEQYF | TRBJ2-7 | TRBV6-1 | once | -
TGTGCCAGCGGACCTCCGACAGGGCTGGCCTACGAGCAGTACTTC | CASGPPTGLAYEQYF | TRBJ2-7 | TRBV27 | few | TRBD1